Shown below are 9 T cell receptor beta chains from a single sample sequenced in a study of blood T cells in healthy people across ages. Using a J-beta primer mix together with a sample-barcoded 5' primer, a second PCR was run for roughly 6 to 12 cycles. TCRdb passed the 5' RACE reads through MiXCR, listing each CDR3 protein once. The table lists about 830,000 distinct CDR3 sequences, nearly 60% of them singletons. The sequencing sample was made of blood. All receptors derive from a man aged 25 to 40 in good health.

The chain is built from TRBV29-1 and TRBJ1-4; the D is unclear. This CDR3 comprises 14 residues. CDR1 and CDR2 from the germline V gene are SQVTM and ANQGSEA. Trimming removed 4 bases at V and 6 bases at J, with 15 bases between. CDR3 residues: CSVVRRGNDEKLFF. The CDR3 coding sequence is TGCAGCGTTGTTCGTCGTGGGAATGATGAAAAACTGTTTTTT.

J is TRBJ1-1 and V is TRBV3-1; perhaps TRBD1 as D (6 bases). V was trimmed by 3 bases and J by 2 bases, leaving 13 bases between them. Germline V gene lookup returns CDR1 LGHDT and CDR2 YNNKEL (reference sequence). The CDR3 covers 15 residues. CDR3 sequence (DNA): TGTGCCAGCAGCCAGAGGGGGGGGGAAAACACTGAAGCTTTCTTT. Translating it yields CASSQRGGENTEAFF.

The chain employs TRBV12-5 and TRBJ2-4; tentative D call: TRBD1 (5 bases). V shed 7 bases and J shed 0 bases, with 16 bases lying between them. This CDR3 has 16 residues. The germline gives CDR1 LGHNT, CDR2 FRNRAP. CDR3 residues: CASAHLLGLAKNIQYF. The CDR3 nucleotides read TGTGCTAGTGCCCACCTGCTGGGGCTAGCCAAAAACATTCAGTACTTC.

The V gene is TRBV29-1, the J gene TRBJ2-6; D perhaps matches TRBD2 (6 bases). The ends were cut back, 4 bases at V and 2 bases at J, with 6 bases in the middle. The CDR3 runs to 13 residues. CDR1 is SQVTM and CDR2 is ANQGSEA in the germline V gene. In DNA form, the CDR3 reads TGCAGCGTTGTAGCGGCTGGGGCCAACGTCCTGACTTTC. It is translated as CSVVAAGANVLTF.

V usage is TRBV5-4 and J usage is TRBJ2-7, with D possibly called TRBD1 or TRBD2 (5 bases each). The CDR3 is made up of 13 amino acids. V gave up 0 bases and J gave up 6 bases, with 10 bases separating them. The germline V gene encodes CDR1 SGHNT and CDR2 YYREEE (reference sequence). CDR3 nucleotides: TGTGCCAGCAGCTTGGCCAAGGGACGCGAGCAGTACTTC. Its translation: CASSLAKGREQYF.

A single count supports this clonotype. The rearrangement joins TRBV6-1 to TRBJ2-5; the D is unclear. The CDR3 sequence is 12 residues long. Between the trimmed V and J ends, which lost 3 bases and 2 bases, there was a span of 4 bases. Germline V gene data show CDR1 as MNHNS and CDR2 as SASEGT. Here the CDR3 DNA reads TGTGCCAGCAGTGAGTTTCAAGAGACCCAGTACTTC. It yields the protein CASSEFQETQYF.

The sample holds a few counts of this clonotype. This chain joins TRBV20-1 and TRBJ2-5, with TRBD2 identical over 12 bases. Germline CDR1 and CDR2: DFQATT and SNEGSKA (reference sequence). This CDR3 comprises 17 residues. The J segment lost 4 bases and the V segment lost 8 bases, leaving 17 bases of the junction unmatched. Here the CDR3 reads CSPHKSGGTSGPETQYF. CDR3 DNA: TGCAGTCCTCATAAAAGCGGGGGGACTAGCGGGCCAGAGACCCAGTACTTC.

This clonotype was seen a few times. J is TRBJ2-1 and V is TRBV6-5, with no clear D. The CDR3 extends over 13 amino acids. Trimming removed 0 bases at V and 9 bases at J, with 9 bases between. From germline, CDR1 is MNHEY and CDR2 SVGAGI. CDR3 loop: CASSYSNGGEQFF. The CDR3 coding sequence is TGTGCCAGCAGTTACTCGAACGGTGGTGAGCAGTTCTTC.

The CDR3 DNA reads TGTGCCAGCCGGGAGGGGCAAGAGACCCAGTACTTC. Its protein product is CASREGQETQYF. J is TRBJ2-5 and V is TRBV2, with TRBD2 identical over 8 bases. The germline CDR1 and CDR2 sequences are SNHLY and FYNNEI. The length of the CDR3 is 12 residues. J lost 2 bases, V lost 8 bases, and 1 base had no gene match.